Detailed here is one T cell receptor (beta chain). Its specific antigen is unknown. No base qualities exist here, and no much larger clone lies one base off it. TCRbeta CDR3 regions were amplified from genomic DNA by means of the immunoSEQ Assay, a bias-controlled multiplex PCR. Per the source publication's procedure: Within the assay, amplification of reference gene primers was used to estimate how many nucleated cells each sample contained. To quantify the absolute abundance of each unique TCRbeta CDR3 rearrangement, sequence reads were collapsed and filtered. For each sample, productive Simpson clonality was calculated as the square root of Simpson's diversity index over productive rearrangements. TCRdb provides this immuneACCESS table in a form limited to in-frame rearrangements. Some clones are lacking; in checked studies, under half of them reflect an unresolved V gene, and why the rest are absent is not known. The DNA gave D and trimming, while V, J and clone size come from that table. For this sample the table gives around 340,000 clones, of which approximately 86% were detected only once. The ten largest clones capture 4% to 5% of the sample.

These data belong to a study of blood T cell repertoires in COVID-19 (dated by TCRdb to the early 2020s). Background on the whole study: Samples from collaborators originated in the United States, Italy and Spain and spanned both the acute and convalescent phases of COVID-19. The prospective study material was composed of cDNA or gDNA derived from T cells, B-cell-depleted T cells, or PBMCs. Deeply sampled blood TCRbeta repertoires from subjects exposed to, actively infected with, or recovered from COVID-19 were included in the dataset. The repertoires were released in a freely available public database intended as a resource for research on the immune response to SARS-CoV-2. Samples came from the ongoing ImmuneRACE study (first 160 participants) plus 1,254 subjects from 6 global collaborators. Nearly every sample came with metadata listing a de-identified subject ID, COVID-19 status, age in years and sex. HLA class I and class II types, where available, came from metadata supplied by the sample provider rather than from assay-based typing. The paper's findings and limits, for the study overall: How much clinical and demographic metadata was included differed by source and by participant, and the metadata was provided uncurated.

Participants in the prospective study were enrolled through a virtual design, were aged roughly 18 to 100 years, and lived in approximately 24 United States geographic areas. In the prospective study, participants were assigned to cohorts based on the clinical history participants reported in a screening survey and a study questionnaire. Mobile phlebotomists in the prospective study collected whole blood, serum and a nasopharyngeal or oropharyngeal swab from every participant. Over a roughly two-month period, participants in the prospective study had the option of providing additional blood draws and questionnaires. Before DNA extraction, prospective study blood samples were shipped either frozen or at room temperature. CDR1 and CDR2, per the germline V gene, are MNHEY and SVGEGT. There are 15 amino acids in the CDR3, from cysteine to phenylalanine inclusive. Only the CDR3 DNA stays, 45 bases, in frame from base 1. The V end loses 4 bases and the J end loses 7 bases, and a stretch of 17 bases separates them.

The material sequenced was PBMCs or T cells enriched from blood (not recorded which). The V and J genes are TRBV6-2 or TRBV6-3 and TRBJ1-5; the D gene lacks a confident call. The receptor's source is a woman aged 40 to 50 with acute COVID-19. The DNA reads TGTGCCAGCAGTTCCGATTCGGGAATTTGGCAGCCCCAGCATTTT. Its amino acids are CASSSDSGIWQPQHF.